The next 20 T cell receptor beta chains were all read from a single sample in a study of cytomegalovirus exposure and HLA in healthy donors. The PCR made use of 60 Vbeta and 13 Jbeta primers. Repertoires were generated with immunoSEQ multiplex PCR, while TCRdb's copy carries only in-frame clones and drops some. The profile covers over 150,000 clones, with 81% appearing a single time and under 2.5% taken by the ten largest. The material sequenced was PBMCs. Source of these receptors: a woman aged 25 to 39 in good health and CMV-seronegative.

This chain links TRBV6-1 with TRBJ1-3; D not resolved. The CDR3 runs 15 residues. Germline V gene sequence: CDR1 MNHNS, CDR2 SASEGT. Trimming took off 2 bases at V and 4 bases at J, with 12 bases between the two ends. The CDR3 region has the DNA TGTGCCAGCAGTGAATGGGAGGGCGGGGGAAACACCATATATTTT. This sequence encodes CASSEWEGGGNTIYF.

The gene calls are TRBV4-1 and TRBJ1-3, with 7 bases fitting TRBD1. CDR3 length equals 16 residues. The V segment lost 2 bases and the J segment 3 bases; nucleotides outside the gene matches: 7. Germline CDR1 reads MGHRA; CDR2 reads YSYEKL. CDR3 region: CASSQPRQGVGNTIYF. The CDR3 DNA sequence: TGCGCCAGCAGCCAACCTAGACAGGGCGTTGGAAACACCATATATTTT.

The chain recombines TRBV19 with TRBJ1-5, with a tentative D call TRBD1 (5 bases). The CDR3 extends over 15 amino acids. The V gene lost 6 bases and the J gene lost 0 bases, with 12 bases spanning the gap. Germline assignment: CDR1 LNHDA and CDR2 SQIVND (reference sequence). The CDR3 DNA follows: TGTGCCAGTAGCCTTTTCAGGGTTAGCAATCAGCCCCAGCATTTT. Encoded protein: CASSLFRVSNQPQHF.

The chain links TRBV18 to TRBJ1-2; 10 nucleotides agree with TRBD1. The CDR3 sequence is 15 residues long. CDR1 is KGHSH, CDR2 LQKENI, per germline. After removal of 3 bases from V and 4 bases from J, the junction contained 5 bases not matched to a gene. The DNA of the CDR3 is TGTGCCAGCTCACCCGGGACAGGGGCCTCCTATGGCTACACCTTC. Protein product: CASSPGTGASYGYTF. The whole variable domain, remainder taken from reference TRBV18 and TRBJ1-2, is NAGVMQNPRHLVRRRGQEARLRCSPMKGHSHVYWYRQLPEEGLKFMVYLQKENIIDESGMPKERFSAEFPKEGPSILRIQQVVRGDSAAYFCASSPGTGASYGYTFGSGTRLTVV.

This chain links TRBV6-6 with TRBJ2-7, with a weak D call TRBD1 (5 bases). The ends were cut back, 6 bases at V and 3 bases at J, with 9 bases in the middle. The CDR3 sequence is 12 residues long. Germline CDR1 is MNHNY and CDR2 is SVGAGI (reference sequence). The CDR3 nucleotides are TGTGCCAGCAGCCGACAGTTCTACGAGCAGTACTTC. It yields the protein CASSRQFYEQYF.

CDR3 sequence: CASSLSGGSFQETQYF. The CDR3, as DNA: TGTGCCAGTAGCCTTAGCGGGGGGTCTTTTCAAGAGACCCAGTACTTC. The genes are TRBV19 and TRBJ2-5; 10 bases line up with TRBD2. Losses at the gene ends were 6 bases for V and 2 bases for J; bases not matched to a gene: 9. The germline V gene encodes CDR1 LNHDA and CDR2 SQIVND (reference sequence). This CDR3 contains 16 residues.

The chain employs TRBV30 and TRBJ2-2, with 10 bases identical to TRBD2. Looked up from germline, CDR1 is GTSNPN and CDR2 is SVGIG (reference sequence). V was clipped by 4 bases and J by 1 base; unmatched bases: 3. This CDR3 comprises 15 residues. The DNA of the CDR3 is TGTGCCTGGATAGGACTAGCGGAGAACACCGGGGAGCTGTTTTTT. As protein: CAWIGLAENTGELFF.

A word on this clone: Sequence at one end of the junction differs from germline and may be a read error. The V gene is TRBV10-3, the J gene TRBJ1-2, with 12 bases fitting TRBD1. This CDR3 region has 12 residues. Germline values: CDR1 ENHRY, CDR2 SYGVKD. The CDR3 reads CAIRSGTGGFTF. In DNA, the CDR3 is TGTGCCATCAGATCCGGGACAGGGGGCTTCACCTTC.

The chain couples TRBV28 to TRBJ2-5; 14 bases agree with TRBD2. V lost 5 bases to trimming and J lost 5 bases; unmatched junction nucleotides: 4. The CDR3 length is 15 residues. Germline CDR1 reads MDHEN; CDR2 reads SYDVKM. CDR3 nucleotide sequence: TGTGCCAGCAGTGTGGGACTAGCGGGAGTTGAGACCCAGTACTTC. Amino acid sequence: CASSVGLAGVETQYF.

The rearrangement uses TRBV5-1 and TRBJ1-6, with D perhaps matching TRBD1 (6 bases). CDR3 size: 18 residues. Per germline, CDR1 SGHRS and CDR2 YFSETQ. V was pared by 1 base and J by 2 bases, with 16 bases between. CDR3 sequence reads: CASSLNRAGQTYNSPLHF. The CDR3 nucleotides are TGCGCCAGCAGCTTGAACAGGGCAGGCCAGACCTATAATTCACCCCTCCACTTT.

The V call is TRBV4-1, the J call TRBJ1-6; D unclear. The CDR3 runs to 13 residues. V lost 1 base to trimming and J lost 7 bases, with 5 bases between them. Per the germline V gene, CDR1 is MGHRA and CDR2 is YSYEKL. The CDR3 DNA sequence: TGCGCCAGCAGCCAAGGCGAAAATTCACCCCTCCACTTT. Translation: CASSQGENSPLHF.

The chain joins TRBV19 to TRBJ2-5; TRBD2 is a possible D gene (6 bases). CDR3 length: 15 residues. V shed 0 bases and J shed 6 bases, with 14 bases lying between them. Germline assignment: CDR1 LNHDA and CDR2 SQIVND (reference sequence). This CDR3 reads CASSIDPTSWQTQYF. CDR3 sequence (DNA): TGTGCCAGTAGTATAGATCCAACTAGCTGGCAGACCCAGTACTTC. Full variable domain (outside the CDR3, taken from reference TRBV19 and TRBJ2-5): DGGITQSPKYLFRKEGQNVTLSCEQNLNHDAMYWYRQDPGQGLRLIYYSQIVNDFQKGDIAEGYSVSREKKESFPLTVTSAQKNPTAFYLCASSIDPTSWQTQYFGPGTRLLVL.

This clone came up once. The chain is built from TRBV5-1 and TRBJ2-1; D possibly corresponds to TRBD2 (5 bases). This CDR3 has 17 residues. Germline values: CDR1 SGHRS, CDR2 YFSETQ. Trimming shortened V by 0 bases and J by 10 bases, and 23 bases separated the two germline ends. CDR3 amino acids: CASSLEVAFGVTTEQFF. The CDR3 bases are TGCGCCAGCAGCTTGGAAGTGGCGTTCGGGGTTACCACCGAGCAGTTCTTC.

The chain combines TRBV4-1 with TRBJ1-6; D possibly corresponds to TRBD1 (5 bases). Germline CDR1 and CDR2: MGHRA and YSYEKL. This CDR3 spans 15 amino acids. With 4 bases removed from V and 7 bases from J, the gap between germline ends came to 14 bases. This CDR3 is CASSPLPTGNSPLHF. For the CDR3, the DNA is TGCGCCAGCAGCCCCTTGCCCACAGGAAATTCACCCCTCCACTTT.

This rearrangement joins TRBV7-8 to TRBJ2-1; no clear D gene. Trimming took 6 bases from V and 5 from J, leaving 14 bases between them. CDR1 and CDR2 (germline): SGHVS, FQNEAQ. The CDR3 spans 14 residues. The CDR3 is CASRRQNSNNEQFF. The CDR3, as DNA: TGTGCCAGCAGACGCCAAAACAGCAACAATGAGCAGTTCTTC.

This clone was recorded a few times. This rearrangement joins TRBV7-2 to TRBJ2-7; D might be TRBD1 (6 bases). The CDR3 is 15 amino acids. V was shortened by 4 bases and J by 3 bases, with 16 bases between the two germline ends. Germline-derived CDR1 and CDR2 are SGHTA and FQGNSA. CDR3 protein: CASSSDHTGIYEQYF. CDR3 DNA: TGTGCCAGCAGCTCAGATCACACAGGGATCTACGAGCAGTACTTC. Full variable domain (rest looked up from reference TRBV7-2 and TRBJ2-7): GAGVSQSPSNKVTEKGKDVELRCDPISGHTALYWYRQSLGQGLEFLIYFQGNSAPDKSGLPSDRFSAERTGGSVSTLTIQRTQQEDSAVYLCASSSDHTGIYEQYFGPGTRLTVT.

The chain has TRBV18 and TRBJ2-7, with a weak D call TRBD2 (6 bases). The germline gives CDR1 KGHSH, CDR2 LQKENI. The CDR3 runs 14 residues. The V and J ends lost 3 bases and 4 bases respectively, with 13 bases between them. The CDR3 DNA reads as TGTGCCAGCTCACCTCGACCCGGGGGATACGAGCAGTACTTC. Translating it yields CASSPRPGGYEQYF.

This chain connects TRBV28 to TRBJ2-2; the D is unclear. Germline CDR1 and CDR2: MDHEN and SYDVKM. The CDR3 spans 14 residues. The germline V and J ends were trimmed by 3 bases and 1 base, with 6 bases remaining between them. CDR3: CASSFSVNTGELFF. The CDR3 nucleotides are TGTGCCAGCAGTTTTTCTGTGAACACCGGGGAGCTGTTTTTT.

This clone was observed a few times. The CDR3 nucleotides read TGTGCCAGCAGTTTAGGGACAGGGGGCATCGGGGAGCTGTTTTTT. Amino acids: CASSLGTGGIGELFF. V is TRBV27 and J is TRBJ2-2, with 12 positions matching TRBD1. Germline trimming cut 2 bases from V and 7 bases from J; bases unmatched to any gene: 2. In germline, CDR1 is MNHEY, CDR2 SMNVEV (reference sequence). This CDR3 is 15 amino acids long.

The V gene is TRBV28, the J gene TRBJ2-3; 9 positions agree with TRBD2. With V trimmed by 6 bases and J by 4 bases, 5 bases remained unmatched. The germline V gene has CDR1 MDHEN and CDR2 SYDVKM. The CDR3 extends over 14 amino acids. In DNA, the CDR3 is TGTGCCAGCAGGTCGGTAGCGGGAGCAGATACGCAGTATTTT. Its protein is CASRSVAGADTQYF.